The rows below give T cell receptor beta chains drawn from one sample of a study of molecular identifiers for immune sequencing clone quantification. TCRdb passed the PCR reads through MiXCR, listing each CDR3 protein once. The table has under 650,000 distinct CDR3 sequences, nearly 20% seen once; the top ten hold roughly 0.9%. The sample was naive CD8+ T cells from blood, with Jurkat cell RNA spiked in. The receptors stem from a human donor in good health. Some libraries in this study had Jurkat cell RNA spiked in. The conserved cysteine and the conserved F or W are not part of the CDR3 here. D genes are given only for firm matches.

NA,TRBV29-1,SVWGAEAF
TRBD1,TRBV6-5,ASSVGTESNQPQH
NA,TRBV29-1,SVEFSDEQF
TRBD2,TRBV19,ASSILAGASTDTQY
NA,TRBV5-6,ASSSRVSNQPQH
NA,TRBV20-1,SARELLNTEAF
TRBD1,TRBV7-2,ASSPNRRSGGRNTEAF
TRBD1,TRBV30,AWSVGQGVEQF
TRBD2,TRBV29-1,SVDGTSGEGADTQY
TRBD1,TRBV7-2,ASSRTGGFAGELF
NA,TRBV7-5,ISVPEAWDSEKLF
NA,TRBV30,AWSLDEGQPQH
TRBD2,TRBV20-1,SARDLAGSSYNEQF
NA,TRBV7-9,ASSSGPAQETQY
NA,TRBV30,AWRAPGNTIY
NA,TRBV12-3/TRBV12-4,ASSFSGAYEQY
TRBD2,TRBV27,ASRELTSPDTQY
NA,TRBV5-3,ASSFATGTEAF
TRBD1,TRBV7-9,ASSSPMGSVTGACEQY
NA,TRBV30,AWSPYGNTIY
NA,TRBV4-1,ASSQEGTSSYEQY
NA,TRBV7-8,ASSLPPPQPQH
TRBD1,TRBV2,ASSDPGGREKLF
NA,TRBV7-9,ASSLVGQKEPQH
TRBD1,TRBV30,AWSGTGDTQY
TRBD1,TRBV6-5,ASSYSSGFTGGGYT
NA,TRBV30,AWTADGTGNEQF
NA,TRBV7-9,ASSLATGTHDTQY
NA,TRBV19,ASSISDSGNTIY
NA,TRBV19,ASMSGVSYNEQS
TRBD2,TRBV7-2,ASSSVGGAYNEQF
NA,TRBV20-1,SARDPQGSSYEQY
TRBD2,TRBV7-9,ASSLRLGGRDEQF
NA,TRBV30,AGVRVTGELF
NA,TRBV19,ASSSENQEAQY
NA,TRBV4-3,ASSQGRGTDAQY
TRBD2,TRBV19,ASSIRGTSGSRGRETQY
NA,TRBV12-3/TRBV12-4,ASSPYGEISDNEQF
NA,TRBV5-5,ANSWVGGARTEAF
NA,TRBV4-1,ASSPRVGTFQETQY
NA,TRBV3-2,ASKSTYIHQTGFYNEQF
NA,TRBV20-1,SASTTELAKNIQY
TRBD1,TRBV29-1,SVSDRGSSYEQY
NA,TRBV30,AWTADSSGNTIY
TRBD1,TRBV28,ASRLGQGRYRNYGYT
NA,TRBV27,ASSFQHNEQF
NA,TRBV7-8,ASSADVMSGGSPLH
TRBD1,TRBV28,AGSEGQGFYGYT
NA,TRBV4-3,ASSQERTLLYSPLH
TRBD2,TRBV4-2,ASSSRPGTSVTYEQY
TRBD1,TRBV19,ASSMGAGQH
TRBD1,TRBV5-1,ASSSDRTNTEAF
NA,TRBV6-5,ASSAGPRYSYEQY